These 16 T cell receptor beta chains were all obtained from the same sample, sequenced in a study of early T cells in non-severe SARS-CoV-2 infection. TCRdb passed the 5' RACE reads through MiXCR, listing each CDR3 protein once. This table has under 100,000 distinct CDR3 sequences, approximately 11% appearing once. Sample: whole blood. The origin of the receptors is an adult who was a healthcare worker with PCR-confirmed SARS-CoV-2 infection or an uninfected control (not recorded which).

This clonotype came up many times. The chain has TRBV7-3 and TRBJ2-6; D gene unclear. Trimming cost V 8 bases and J 1 base, with 0 bases left between them. Per germline, CDR1 SGHTA and CDR2 FQGTGA. This CDR3 has 11 residues. CDR3 nucleotides: TGTGCCAGCTCTGGGGCCAACGTCCTGACTTTC. It codes for CASSGANVLTF.

This clonotype has ten or more counts. V gene TRBV10-1 combines with J gene TRBJ1-2; no reliable D call. Germline CDR1 reads WNHNN; CDR2 reads SYGVQD (reference sequence). V was shortened by 6 bases and J by 3 bases, with 11 bases between the two germline ends. The CDR3 is 13 residues long. DNA of the CDR3: TGCGCCAGCAGCAAGGAACCTTACTATGGCTACACCTTC. This encodes CASSKEPYYGYTF.

This clonotype was seen repeatedly, ten times or more. The chain uses TRBV7-9 and TRBJ2-3; 7 bases are a match to TRBD2. The CDR3 has 17 residues. The germline CDR1 and CDR2 sequences are SEHNR and FQNEAQ (reference sequence). The V gene end was trimmed by 5 bases and the J gene end by 7 bases; junction bases not matched to a gene: 18. DNA for the CDR3: TGTGCCAGCAGCAGTCAAAGACAGCGGGGTTTGGGACATACGCAGTATTTT. Its translation is CASSSQRQRGLGHTQYF.

The CDR3 region is CASSRIPTDTQYF. For the CDR3, the DNA is TGTGCCAGCAGTAGGATCCCCACAGATACGCAGTATTTT. The chain carries TRBV11-1 and TRBJ2-3; D remains ambiguous. The CDR3 consists of 13 residues. The V and J ends lost 6 bases and 2 bases respectively, with 9 bases between them. Germline CDR1 is SGHAT and CDR2 is FQDESV (reference sequence).

At least ten counts were recorded for this clonotype. The chain carries TRBV5-1 and TRBJ1-1; TRBD1 aligns across 7 bases. The CDR3 has 15 amino acids. The V gene end was trimmed by 3 bases and the J gene end by 7 bases; junction bases not matched to a gene: 12. CDR1 and CDR2 (germline): SGHRS, YFSETQ. CDR3 bases: TGCGCCAGCAGCTCCACAGGGGCCCGGGACGGTGAAGCTTTCTTT. Translated: CASSSTGARDGEAFF.

This clonotype was seen more than once but under ten times. V and J are TRBV12-3 or TRBV12-4 and TRBJ1-2; 7 nucleotides match TRBD1. The trim removed 3 bases at V and 8 bases at J, leaving 6 bases unmatched. This CDR3 spans 13 amino acids. CDR3 nucleotide sequence: TGTGCCAGCAGTTTTGGCAGGGGGGTAGGCTACACCTTC. Its translation: CASSFGRGVGYTF.

Many counts were recorded for this clonotype. As DNA, the CDR3 is TGCAGTGCTAGTAGTAGGGGCGCAGGAACTGAAGCTTTCTTT. Translated, it gives CSASSRGAGTEAFF. The chain couples TRBV20-1 to TRBJ1-1; D is perhaps TRBD1 (5 bases). This CDR3 spans 14 amino acids. Trimming took off 3 bases at V and 5 bases at J, with 16 bases between the two ends. Germline V gene data show CDR1 as DFQATT and CDR2 as SNEGSKA (reference sequence).

This clonotype was seen more than once but under ten times. The chain combines TRBV3-1 with TRBJ2-5, with no clear D. The V end lost 1 base, the J end lost 2 bases, and 5 bases lay between the germline ends. CDR3 size: 13 residues. CDR1 is LGHDT and CDR2 is YNNKEL in the germline V gene (reference sequence). The CDR3 nucleotides read TGTGCCAGCAGCCAAGGCGTTCAAGAGACCCAGTACTTC. Encoded protein: CASSQGVQETQYF.

In its sample, this clonotype was seen a few times. The chain carries TRBV5-5 and TRBJ1-1, with unresolved D. Germline CDR1 and CDR2: SGHKS and YYEKEE (reference sequence). CDR3 length: 14 amino acids. V lost 1 base, J lost 2 bases, and 9 bases lay in between. DNA for the CDR3: TGTGCCAGCAGCTTGTTCACGGACAACACTGAAGCTTTCTTT. This codes for CASSLFTDNTEAFF. Full variable domain (remainder filled in from reference TRBV5-5 and TRBJ1-1): DAGVTQSPTHLIKTRGQQVTLRCSPISGHKSVSWYQQVLGQGPQFIFQYYEKEERGRGNFPDRFSARQFPNYSSELNVNALLLGDSALYLCASSLFTDNTEAFFGQGTRLTVV.

This clonotype was counted at least ten times. The CDR3 sequence is CASSRDAGRTDTQYF. CDR3 nucleotides: TGTGCCAGCAGCCGAGATGCGGGGCGCACAGATACGCAGTATTTT. The chain uses TRBV7-8 and TRBJ2-3, with D possibly TRBD2 on 6 matching bases. V lost 5 bases, J lost 1 base, and 13 bases lay in between. CDR3 length: 15 amino acids. In germline, CDR1 is SGHVS, CDR2 FQNEAQ. The variable domain in full, with the rest retrieved from reference TRBV7-8 and TRBJ2-3, is GAGVSQSPRYKVAKRGQDVALRCDPISGHVSLFWYQQALGQGPEFLTYFQNEAQLDKSGLPSDRFFAERPEGSVSTLKIQRTQQEDSAVYLCASSRDAGRTDTQYFGPGTRLTVL.

The chain has TRBV6-5 and TRBJ1-5; D is unclear. Germline CDR1 is MNHEY and CDR2 is SVGAGI. The CDR3 runs 14 residues. V was trimmed by 4 bases and J by 3 bases, leaving 10 bases between them. The CDR3 bases are TGTGCCAGCAGTTCCACAAGGGACAATCAGCCCCAGCATTTT. Translation gives CASSSTRDNQPQHF.

The rearrangement joins TRBV28 to TRBJ1-5; D gene uncertain. The CDR3 sequence is 20 residues long. V lost 5 bases to trimming and J lost 2 bases, with 28 bases between them. Germline V lookup: CDR1 MDHEN, CDR2 SYDVKM. The CDR3 sequence: CASSTIRGRTPYLGNQPQHF. The CDR3 nucleotides read TGTGCCAGCAGTACCATTAGAGGGCGCACCCCATATTTGGGCAATCAGCCCCAGCATTTT.

The rearrangement joins TRBV6-2 or TRBV6-3 to TRBJ1-1; a possible D gene is TRBD1 (5 bases). V lost 2 bases and J lost 7, with 5 bases in between. Germline CDR1 is MNHEY and CDR2 is SVGEGT. This CDR3 has 11 residues. CDR3 loop: CASSYQGEAFF. The DNA for the CDR3 is TGTGCCAGCAGTTACCAGGGTGAAGCTTTCTTT.

The chain joins TRBV7-8 to TRBJ1-6, with 7 bases matching TRBD1. Germline V gives CDR1 SGHVS, CDR2 FQNEAQ. Losses at the gene ends were 4 bases for V and 7 bases for J; bases not matched to a gene: 7. The CDR3 sequence is 15 residues long. CDR3 DNA sequence: TGTGCCAGCAGCTCGCTGGGACAGAGCAATTCACCCCTCCACTTT. Protein: CASSSLGQSNSPLHF.

The V and J genes are TRBV19 and TRBJ2-7, with D tentatively TRBD1 (6 bases). Trimming removed 1 base at V and 4 bases at J, with 11 bases between. The CDR3 is 14 amino acids. CDR1 is LNHDA, CDR2 SQIVND, per germline (reference sequence). The CDR3 loop is CASSIGDGTYEQYF. The CDR3 coding sequence is TGTGCCAGTAGTATAGGGGACGGGACATACGAGCAGTACTTC.

This clonotype occurred many times. The gene calls are TRBV14 and TRBJ2-7, with D maybe TRBD2 (6 bases). The CDR3 contains 15 residues. Germline CDR1 SGHDN, CDR2 FVKESK. Trimming took off 4 bases at V and 5 bases at J, with 18 bases between the two ends. Here the CDR3 DNA reads TGTGCCAGCAGCCCCCGACCGGGCGGGACCCACGAGCAGTACTTC. It translates to CASSPRPGGTHEQYF.